Judged by abundance, the clone carrying this T cell receptor (beta chain) is medium-sized. The germline gene is not matched at one end of the junction; a read error may be the cause. TCRdb re-called the RT-PCR reads with MiXCR, one entry per CDR3 protein. The profile shows 3,800 or so distinct CDR3 sequences, roughly 6.6% of them singletons. The source of the sample is a study of immune reconstitution after stem cell transplant in scleroderma. This CDR3 comprises 15 residues. In germline, CDR1 is SSHAT, CDR2 FNYEAQ (reference sequence). The source is a female donor with systemic sclerosis. The V gene is TRBV7-7, the J gene TRBJ2-2, with D tentatively TRBD2 (6 bases). The sample was acquired before or after autologous hematopoietic stem cell transplantation (not recorded which). CDR3 region: CASSWRRGNTGELFF. In DNA, the CDR3 is TGTGCTAGCAGCTGGAGGCGGGGGAACACCGGGGAGCTGTTTTTT.